The clone carrying this T cell receptor (beta chain) was seen only a few times. The data were obtained in a study of T cell changes during pregnancy in multiple sclerosis. Sequenced by immunoSEQ multiplex PCR; TCRdb stores in-frame clones only, minus some. The sample lists around 99,000 clones, 92% occurring once. The germline gives CDR1 MDHEN, CDR2 SYDVKM. The CDR3 covers 14 residues. Trimming left V 6 bases short and J 4 bases short, with 15 bases between. V gene TRBV28 combines with J gene TRBJ1-2; D might be TRBD1 (6 bases). The receptor was derived from a female donor with multiple sclerosis, enrolled in a pregnancy study. The sequenced sample was peripheral blood, obtained in the first trimester of pregnancy. CDR3 bases: TGTGCCAGCAGGCCCCTCGGACAGCGCTATGGCTACACCTTC. It yields the protein CASRPLGQRYGYTF.